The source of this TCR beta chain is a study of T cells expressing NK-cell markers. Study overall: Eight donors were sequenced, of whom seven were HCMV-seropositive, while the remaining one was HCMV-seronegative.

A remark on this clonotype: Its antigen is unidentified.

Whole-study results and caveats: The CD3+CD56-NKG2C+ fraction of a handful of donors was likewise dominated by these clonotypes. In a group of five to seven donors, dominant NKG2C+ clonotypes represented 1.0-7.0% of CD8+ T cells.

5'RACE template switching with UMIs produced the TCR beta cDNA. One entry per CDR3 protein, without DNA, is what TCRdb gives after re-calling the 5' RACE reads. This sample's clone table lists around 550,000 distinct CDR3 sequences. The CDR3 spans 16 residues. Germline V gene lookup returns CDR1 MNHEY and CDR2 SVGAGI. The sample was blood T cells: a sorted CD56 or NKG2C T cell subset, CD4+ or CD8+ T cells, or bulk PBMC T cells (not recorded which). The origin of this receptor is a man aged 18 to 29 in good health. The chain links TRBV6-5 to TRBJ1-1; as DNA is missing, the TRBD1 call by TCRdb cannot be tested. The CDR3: CASSSTRGRADTEAFF.